This TCR beta chain was found in a study of metastatic and nonmetastatic thyroid tumors. The study's findings and limits: A significant increase in TCR beta diversity was reportedly seen in malignant thyroid tumors relative to benign nodules, in blood and tumor.

This clone is classed as medium-sized. Its antigen is currently unknown. The CDR3 contains 13 residues. The V gene's germline CDR1 is SGHRS and CDR2 YFSETQ. V gave up 0 bases and J gave up 5 bases, with 9 bases separating them. As originally analysed: In papillary thyroid cancer, a distant-metastasis classifier was built using CDR3 differences across clinicopathological groups. Via MiXCR, TCRdb re-called the PCR reads. The V and J calls, along with clone size, are taken from TCRdb and not from the paper's own processing. The sample shows about 18,000 clones, under 30% of them seen only once. There were no patients who had received any treatment before thyroid surgery.

The chain links TRBV5-1 to TRBJ2-7; D ambiguous. This receptor was obtained from a male donor with papillary thyroid cancer or a benign thyroid nodule (not recorded which). Some clones in this sample may be carry-over from other donors' samples. The specimen sequenced was tumor tissue. In nucleotides, the CDR3 is TGCGCCAGCAGCTTGGGGCAGGCGGACGAGCAGTACTTC. Its translation: CASSLGQADEQYF.